Below, 3 T cell receptor beta chains from the same sample are listed, as sequenced in a study of blood T cell repertoires in COVID-19. Using immunoSEQ multiplex PCR, the repertoire was profiled, and TCRdb retains in-frame clones only, with some absent. The repertoire consists of some 200,000 clones, with roughly 90% occurring once and the leading ten covering around 4.8%. The sequencing input was peripheral blood. Receptors were obtained from a woman aged 40 to 50 with acute or convalescent COVID-19.

The chain is built from TRBV12-1 and TRBJ1-1; TRBD1, the D gene given by the table, was not confirmed from the DNA. TRBV12-1 is tagged as a pseudogene. This CDR3 contains 16 residues. CDR3 in DNA: TGTGCCAGCAGCTTTGGTTGGACAGCTATGAACACTGAAGCTTTCTTT. Encoded protein: CASSFGWTAMNTEAFF.

This rearrangement joins TRBV7-2 to TRBJ1-4; 7 bases are a match to TRBD1. The CDR3 extends over 16 amino acids. Germline CDR1 SGHTA, CDR2 FQGNSA. The V gene end was trimmed by 5 bases and the J gene end by 7 bases; junction bases not matched to a gene: 13. CDR3 in amino acids: CASSAQLTGYGEKLFF. As DNA, the CDR3 is TGTGCCAGCAGCGCCCAGTTGACAGGGTATGGTGAAAAACTGTTTTTT.

This sequence joins TRBV6-5 and TRBJ2-5; a weak D match, TRBD2 (6 bases). Trimming left V 4 bases short and J 2 bases short, with 17 bases between. The CDR3 loop spans 16 amino acids. CDR1 and CDR2 (germline): MNHEY, SVGAGI. The CDR3 loop is CASSFRGDLWQETQYF. Written as DNA, the CDR3 is TGTGCCAGCAGTTTTCGCGGGGACTTGTGGCAAGAGACCCAGTACTTC.